This is a list of T cell receptor beta chains from one sample in a study of control samples from healthy donors and cancer patients. Method: immunoSEQ multiplex PCR; TCRdb's copy keeps in-frame clones and lacks some. The repertoire consists of 50,000 to 55,000 clones, with 89% occurring once and the leading ten covering roughly 1.5%. Source material: PBMCs. Source of these receptors: a man between 40 and 49 years old with colorectal cancer. CDR3s include the opening cysteine and the closing phenylalanine or tryptophan. The D gene is left open where the match is weak. For some rows the clone size is stated as once, few or many, or as a class when expanded; others skip it.

J: TRBJ2-7
D: .
size: .
V: TRBV30
DNA: TGTGCCTGGAATTCCCTAGGGGGGGTGGCCGAGCAGTACTTC
CDR3: CAWNSLGGVAEQYF

J: TRBJ1-4
D: .
size: .
V: TRBV18
DNA: TGTGCCAGCTCACCCCGGGGAACTAATGAAAAACTGTTTTTT
CDR3: CASSPRGTNEKLFF

J: TRBJ2-5
D: TRBD2
size: few
V: TRBV6-5
DNA: TGTGCCAGCAGTACCTCTAGCGGGAGACAGACCCAGTACTTC
CDR3: CASSTSSGRQTQYF

J: TRBJ2-7
D: TRBD2
size: .
V: TRBV11-2
DNA: TGTGCCAGCAGCTTAGCCCTAGCGGGAAGGGAGCAGTACTTC
CDR3: CASSLALAGREQYF

J: TRBJ1-5
D: .
size: .
V: TRBV19
DNA: TGTGCCAGTAGTATTCCTCGGAGCTGGCCCTTTGGCAATCAGCCCCAGCATTTT
CDR3: CASSIPRSWPFGNQPQHF

J: TRBJ2-7
D: TRBD2
size: once
V: TRBV24-1
DNA: TGTGCCACCGCCGGGGGTAGACGGGAGGATTCCTACGAGCAGTACTTC
CDR3: CATAGGRREDSYEQYF

J: TRBJ2-7
D: TRBD2
size: .
V: TRBV6-5
DNA: TGTGCCAGCAGTCTAGCGGGTGGGCCGGGAGAGCAGTACTTC
CDR3: CASSLAGGPGEQYF

J: TRBJ2-7
D: .
size: .
V: TRBV7-9
DNA: TGTGCCAGCAGCTTAGGCTCCGGGCCCTACGAGCAGTACTTC
CDR3: CASSLGSGPYEQYF

J: TRBJ2-3
D: .
size: .
V: TRBV24-1
DNA: TGTGCCACCGAAGGGGAAGGCACCACAGATACGCAGTATTTT
CDR3: CATEGEGTTDTQYF

J: TRBJ2-7
D: .
size: .
V: TRBV13
DNA: TGTGCCAGCAGCTTCCCTTTCAGGGTCTACGAGCAGTACTTC
CDR3: CASSFPFRVYEQYF

J: TRBJ2-1
D: TRBD2
size: .
V: TRBV3-1/TRBV3-2
DNA: TGTGCCAGCAGCCAAGATGAAGGACTAGCGGGAGGGTTTGAGCAGTTCTTC
CDR3: CASSQDEGLAGGFEQFF

J: TRBJ1-4
D: .
size: .
V: TRBV28
DNA: TGTGCCAGCACAGATACGGGGCTGGGGGAAAAACTGTTTTTT
CDR3: CASTDTGLGEKLFF

J: TRBJ2-4
D: .
size: .
V: TRBV6-6
DNA: TGTGCCAGCAGTCTCGCTCCCAAAAACATTCAGTACTTC
CDR3: CASSLAPKNIQYF

J: TRBJ2-3
D: .
size: .
V: TRBV20-1
DNA: TGCGGAACCCGGGTCACAGATACGCAGTATTTT
CDR3: CGTRVTDTQYF

J: TRBJ1-1
D: TRBD1
size: .
V: TRBV29-1
DNA: TGCAGCGTCGGACAGGCTAACACTGAAGCTTTCTTT
CDR3: CSVGQANTEAFF

J: TRBJ2-3
D: .
size: .
V: TRBV29-1
DNA: TGCAGCGTTGAAGGGGGCAGGGGCACAGATACGCAGTATTTT
CDR3: CSVEGGRGTDTQYF

J: TRBJ2-2
D: TRBD1
size: .
V: TRBV24-1
DNA: TGTGCCACCAGTGATCACCTTACAGGGGGAAGCGGGGAGCTGTTTTTT
CDR3: CATSDHLTGGSGELFF

J: TRBJ2-1
D: TRBD2
size: .
V: TRBV11-2
DNA: TGTGCCAGCAGCGCCGACCGGGCTAGCGGCCCCAGTGGGTTCTTC
CDR3: CASSADRASGPSGFF

J: TRBJ1-4
D: TRBD1
size: .
V: TRBV10-3
DNA: TGTGCCATCAGTTCTCCGGGACAGGGTAATGAAAAACTGTTTTTT
CDR3: CAISSPGQGNEKLFF

J: TRBJ2-7
D: .
size: .
V: TRBV15
DNA: TGTGCCACCAGCAGAGGGGACGGCGGCTCCTACGAGCAGTACTTC
CDR3: CATSRGDGGSYEQYF

J: TRBJ2-7
D: TRBD2
size: .
V: TRBV4-1
DNA: TGCGCCAGCAGCCCGCTAGCGGGAGTCTCCTACGAGCAGTACTTC
CDR3: CASSPLAGVSYEQYF

J: TRBJ2-7
D: TRBD2
size: .
V: TRBV15
DNA: TGTGCCACCAGCAGAGATACCCTTACTCCGGGACTAGCGGGACTGCGGCAGTACTTC
CDR3: CATSRDTLTPGLAGLRQYF

J: TRBJ1-5
D: .
size: once
V: TRBV18
DNA: TGTGCCAGCTCACCAATGTCCGCCAATCAGCCCCAGCATTTT
CDR3: CASSPMSANQPQHF

J: TRBJ1-5
D: .
size: .
V: TRBV19
DNA: TGTGCCAGTAGTCAGACGGCCTCTTGGCCCCAGCATTTT
CDR3: CASSQTASWPQHF

J: TRBJ1-1
D: .
size: few
V: TRBV27
DNA: TGTGCCAGCAGTTTAAACGGCATGAACACTGAAGCTTTCTTT
CDR3: CASSLNGMNTEAFF

J: TRBJ1-1
D: .
size: .
V: TRBV6-5
DNA: TGTGCCAGCAGTTACGGCAGGTCTGAAGCTTTCTTT
CDR3: CASSYGRSEAFF

J: TRBJ1-2
D: .
size: .
V: TRBV3-1/TRBV3-2
DNA: TGTGCCAGCAGCCAAGTCGGGGGGCGCGACGGCGATTATGGCTACACCTTC
CDR3: CASSQVGGRDGDYGYTF

J: TRBJ1-5
D: .
size: .
V: TRBV19
DNA: TGTGCCAGTAGTATCGCCAGGACTCAGCCCCAGCATTTT
CDR3: CASSIARTQPQHF

J: TRBJ1-5
D: TRBD1
size: .
V: TRBV30
DNA: TGTGCCTGGGGGACAGAAAATAGCAATCAGCCCCAGCATTTT
CDR3: CAWGTENSNQPQHF

J: TRBJ2-7
D: .
size: .
V: TRBV5-4
DNA: TGTGCCAGCAGCCTGTCTAACTACGAGCAGTACTTC
CDR3: CASSLSNYEQYF

J: TRBJ2-1
D: .
size: .
V: TRBV30
DNA: TGTGCCTGGAGCGGGTCGAATTACTACAATGAGCAGTTCTTC
CDR3: CAWSGSNYYNEQFF

J: TRBJ1-4
D: TRBD1
size: .
V: TRBV6-1
DNA: TGTGCCAGCAGTGGGGACAGGGGGATGGTTGAGGGTTGGGAAAAACTGTTTTTT
CDR3: CASSGDRGMVEGWEKLFF

J: TRBJ2-3
D: .
size: .
V: TRBV5-4
DNA: TGTGCCAGCAGCCATCCGACTAGTAGCACAGATACGCAGTATTTT
CDR3: CASSHPTSSTDTQYF

J: TRBJ2-3
D: .
size: few
V: TRBV27
DNA: TGTGCCAGCAGTTTAAGATCAGGGAGGAACACAGATACGCAGTATTTT
CDR3: CASSLRSGRNTDTQYF

J: TRBJ2-5
D: TRBD1
size: .
V: TRBV30
DNA: TGTGCCTGGAGTGTAGGGGGCGCGGAGACCCAGTACTTC
CDR3: CAWSVGGAETQYF

J: TRBJ2-3
D: .
size: once
V: TRBV6-2/TRBV6-3
DNA: TGTGCCAGCAGTTACTCGGAGAGCACAGATACGCAGTATTTT
CDR3: CASSYSESTDTQYF

J: TRBJ2-7
D: .
size: .
V: TRBV7-9
DNA: TGTGCCAGCAGCTTAGGTGACCTGCTCAAGCAGTACTTC
CDR3: CASSLGDLLKQYF

J: TRBJ1-1
D: .
size: .
V: TRBV2
DNA: TGTGCCAGCAGTGATTTATCCGCCGGGGACACTGAAGCTTTCTTT
CDR3: CASSDLSAGDTEAFF

J: TRBJ1-2
D: .
size: once
V: TRBV24-1
DNA: TGTGCCACCAGTGATGCCCGGACCTTGCGTGGCTACACCTTC
CDR3: CATSDARTLRGYTF

J: TRBJ2-7
D: TRBD2
size: .
V: TRBV6-5
DNA: TGTGCCAGCAGTTACTCTTCGGGGGGGTCCTACGAGCAGTACTTC
CDR3: CASSYSSGGSYEQYF

J: TRBJ1-2
D: .
size: .
V: TRBV28
DNA: TGTGCCAGCAGTTTAGACAGAAACTATGGCTACACCTTC
CDR3: CASSLDRNYGYTF

J: TRBJ2-7
D: .
size: .
V: TRBV30
DNA: TGTGCCTGGAGTTCTCGCTTTCCTCGTGGGAGAATTGGATCCTACGAGCAGTACTTC
CDR3: CAWSSRFPRGRIGSYEQYF

J: TRBJ2-1
D: .
size: .
V: TRBV12-3/TRBV12-4
DNA: TGTGCCAGCAGTCCAACCTCCAATGAGCAGTTCTTC
CDR3: CASSPTSNEQFF

J: TRBJ2-2
D: TRBD2
size: .
V: TRBV25-1
DNA: TGTGCCAGCACTTCCGGGACTAGCGGGAGAGGGACCGGGGAGCTGTTTTTT
CDR3: CASTSGTSGRGTGELFF

J: TRBJ1-2
D: .
size: .
V: TRBV29-1
DNA: TGCAGCGTTGGGGACATCTATGGCTACACCTTC
CDR3: CSVGDIYGYTF

J: TRBJ1-5
D: TRBD1
size: .
V: TRBV19
DNA: TGTGCCAGTAGTCGGGACAGGTCCGATTTGCGGAGCAATCAGCCCCAGCATTTT
CDR3: CASSRDRSDLRSNQPQHF

J: TRBJ1-1
D: .
size: .
V: TRBV19
DNA: TGTGCCAGTAGTATCAGGGCAGACACTGAAGCTTTCTTT
CDR3: CASSIRADTEAFF

J: TRBJ2-5
D: .
size: .
V: TRBV28
DNA: TGTGCCAGCAGTTTAGCCCCCTTTGCGGGAGAGACCCAGTACTTC
CDR3: CASSLAPFAGETQYF

J: TRBJ1-2
D: .
size: once
V: TRBV27
DNA: TGTGCCAGCAGTTTATCAGGGGCAGGGTATGGCTACACCTTC
CDR3: CASSLSGAGYGYTF

J: TRBJ1-5
D: .
size: .
V: TRBV6-1
DNA: TGTGCCAGCAGTGAAGCCACGGTAGGGAATCAGCCCCAGCATTTT
CDR3: CASSEATVGNQPQHF

J: TRBJ1-3
D: TRBD1
size: .
V: TRBV14
DNA: TGTGCCAGCAGCCGCTTACAGGGGATCTCTGGAAACACCATATATTTT
CDR3: CASSRLQGISGNTIYF

J: TRBJ2-5
D: .
size: .
V: TRBV28
DNA: TGTGCCAGCAGTTTCGTGGGCGCACAAGAGACCCAGTACTTC
CDR3: CASSFVGAQETQYF

J: TRBJ1-5
D: .
size: .
V: TRBV27
DNA: TGTGCCAGCAATTGGGCCGCAGGGGCCAATCAGCCCCAGCATTTT
CDR3: CASNWAAGANQPQHF

J: TRBJ2-1
D: TRBD2
size: .
V: TRBV7-9
DNA: TGTGCCAGCAGCCCCAGACTAGCGGGAGAGGGCAATGAGCAGTTCTTC
CDR3: CASSPRLAGEGNEQFF

J: TRBJ2-5
D: .
size: .
V: TRBV11-2
DNA: TGTGCCAGCAGTCAACGCGCCAGGGAGACCCAGTACTTC
CDR3: CASSQRARETQYF